This TCR beta chain was retrieved from a study of blood T cell repertoires in COVID-19. About the research overall: The study drew acute and convalescent COVID-19 samples from the United States, Italy and Spain. The analysed material was cDNA or gDNA that came from T cells, B-cell-depleted T cells, or PBMCs.

The assay was immunoSEQ multiplex PCR, and TCRdb's table has in-frame clones only and misses some. The sample records over 250,000 clones, approximately 88% being singletons. With 7 bases clipped from V and 4 bases from J, the junction kept 10 bases outside the gene matches. The germline V gene has CDR1 LNHDA and CDR2 SQIVND (reference sequence). This CDR3 comprises 16 residues. The sample taken for sequencing was peripheral blood. V gene TRBV19 combines with J gene TRBJ1-4; 9 nucleotides line up with TRBD1. The clonotype comes from a man aged 45-65 years with acute or convalescent COVID-19. The CDR3 DNA is TGTGCCAGTACCCATGGGACAGGGCGGTATAATGAAAAACTGTTTTTT. This sequence encodes CASTHGTGRYNEKLFF.